This T cell receptor beta chain originates from a study of regulatory T cells in long-lasting Graves disease. Time point in this sample: persistent/refractory GD, antithyroid drugs over 5 years with positive TRAb. Making the TCR library involved RNA that had been extracted from PBMCs. EDTA tubes were used for drawing around 9 milliliters of peripheral blood. Study-level points and caveats: With persistent disease, TRBV28, TRBJ1-2 and TRBJ2-5 were the favored segments.

Building the TCR beta libraries relied on iRepertoire HTBI primers, and CDR3 regions underwent Arm-PCR. TCRdb reanalysed the multiplex PCR reads using MiXCR and keeps one entry per CDR3 protein. The sample has around 460,000 distinct CDR3 sequences, about 22% seen once. Germline V lookup: CDR1 KGHDR, CDR2 SFDVKD. The CDR3 covers 12 residues. V lost 5 bases to trimming and J lost 14 bases, with 15 bases between them. Regarding this clonotype: As yet, its antigen is unknown.

This clonotype was sampled from a female donor with Graves disease. The chain has TRBV24-1 and TRBJ2-4, with TRBD1 as a possible D gene (6 bases). Sequencing used peripheral blood mononuclear cells (PBMCs), obtained when the disease was refractory, from a patient treated with antithyroid drugs. The DNA for the CDR3 is TGTGCCACCAGTGGAGCCGACAGGCGCAAGTACTTC. It encodes CATSGADRRKYF.